This section outlines one T cell receptor beta chain sequence together with its context. This sample stems from a study of T cell responses to AZD1222 COVID-19 vaccine. Clones were sequenced by immunoSEQ multiplex PCR, and TCRdb holds only the in-frame ones, with some missing. This sample yields about 130,000 clones, of which approximately 92% are seen a single time; approximately 6.8% belongs to the top ten. The V and J ends lost 1 base and 0 bases respectively, with 15 bases between them. There are 17 residues in the CDR3. Germline V gives CDR1 MNHNS, CDR2 SASEGT. The sequence was collected from an adult who received the AZD1222 COVID-19 vaccine. The sequencing here drew on peripheral blood, taken 28 days after the second AZD1222 dose. This chain connects TRBV6-1 to TRBJ1-1, with D unclear. DNA of the CDR3: TGTGCCAGCAGTGAAGAACTCCTGATGATTATGAACACTGAAGCTTTCTTT. This sequence encodes CASSEELLMIMNTEAFF.